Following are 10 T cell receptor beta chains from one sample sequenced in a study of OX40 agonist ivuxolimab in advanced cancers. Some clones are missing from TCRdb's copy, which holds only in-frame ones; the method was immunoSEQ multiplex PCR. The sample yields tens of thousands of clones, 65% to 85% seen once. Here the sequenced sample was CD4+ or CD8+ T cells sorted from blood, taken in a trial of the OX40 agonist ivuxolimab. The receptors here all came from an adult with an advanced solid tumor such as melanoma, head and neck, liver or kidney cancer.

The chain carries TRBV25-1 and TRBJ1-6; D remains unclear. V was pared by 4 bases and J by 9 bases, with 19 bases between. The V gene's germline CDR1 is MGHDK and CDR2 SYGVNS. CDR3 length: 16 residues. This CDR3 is CASSGPRGRTFSPLHF. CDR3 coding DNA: TGTGCCAGCAGTGGTCCCCGGGGAAGGACGTTTTCACCCCTCCACTTT.

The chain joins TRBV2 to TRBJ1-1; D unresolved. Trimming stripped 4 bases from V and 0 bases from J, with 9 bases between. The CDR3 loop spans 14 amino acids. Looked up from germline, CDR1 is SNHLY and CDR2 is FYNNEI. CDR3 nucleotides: TGTGCCAGCAGTGGGTCTGAGGTGAACACTGAAGCTTTCTTT. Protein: CASSGSEVNTEAFF.

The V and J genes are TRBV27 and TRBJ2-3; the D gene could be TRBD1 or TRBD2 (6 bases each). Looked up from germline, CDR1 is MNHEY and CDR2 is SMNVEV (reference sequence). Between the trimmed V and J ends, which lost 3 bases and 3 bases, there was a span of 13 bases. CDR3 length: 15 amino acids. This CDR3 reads CASSFEGGITDTQYF. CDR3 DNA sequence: TGTGCCAGCAGTTTTGAAGGGGGGATTACAGATACGCAGTATTTT.

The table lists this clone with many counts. The CDR3 loop reads CASSSRDRGINEQYF. Written as DNA, the CDR3 is TGTGCCAGTAGTTCGAGGGACAGGGGGATCAACGAGCAGTACTTC. This chain links TRBV19 with TRBJ2-7; TRBD1 matches at 11 bases. CDR1 LNHDA and CDR2 SQIVND come from the germline V gene (reference sequence). After removal of 5 bases from V and 5 bases from J, the junction contained 8 bases not matched to a gene. There are 15 residues in the CDR3.

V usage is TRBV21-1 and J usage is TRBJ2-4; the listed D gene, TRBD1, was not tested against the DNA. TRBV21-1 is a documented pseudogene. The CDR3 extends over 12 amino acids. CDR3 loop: CASPFLQDIQYF. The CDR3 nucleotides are TGTGCCAGCCCCTTTTTACAGGACATTCAGTACTTC.

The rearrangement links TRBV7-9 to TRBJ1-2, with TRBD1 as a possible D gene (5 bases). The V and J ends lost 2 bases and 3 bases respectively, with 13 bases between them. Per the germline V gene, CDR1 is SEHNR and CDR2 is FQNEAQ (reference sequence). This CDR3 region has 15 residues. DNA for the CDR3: TGTGCCAGCAGCTTATCTGGGGGTAGGGACTATGGCTACACCTTC. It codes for CASSLSGGRDYGYTF. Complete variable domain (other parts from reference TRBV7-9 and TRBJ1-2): DTGVSQNPRHKITKRGQNVTFRCDPISEHNRLYWYRQTLGQGPEFLTYFQNEAQLEKSRLLSDRFSAERPKGSFSTLEIQRTEQGDSAMYLCASSLSGGRDYGYTFGSGTRLTVV.

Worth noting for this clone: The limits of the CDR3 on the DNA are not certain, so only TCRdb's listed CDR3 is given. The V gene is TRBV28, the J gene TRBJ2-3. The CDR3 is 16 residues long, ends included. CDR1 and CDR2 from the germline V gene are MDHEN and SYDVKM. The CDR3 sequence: CASSSSNADFTDTQYF.

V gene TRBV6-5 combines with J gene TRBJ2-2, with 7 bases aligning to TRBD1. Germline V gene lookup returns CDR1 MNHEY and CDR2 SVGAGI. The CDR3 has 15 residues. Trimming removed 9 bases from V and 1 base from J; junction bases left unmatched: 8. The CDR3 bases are TGTGCCAGGACATCCGGGACAGAGAACACCGGGGAGCTGTTTTTT. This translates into CARTSGTENTGELFF.

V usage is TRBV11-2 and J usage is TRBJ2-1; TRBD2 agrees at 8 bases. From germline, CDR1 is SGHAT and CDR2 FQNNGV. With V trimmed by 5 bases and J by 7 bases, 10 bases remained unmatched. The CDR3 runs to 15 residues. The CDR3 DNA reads TGTGCCAGCAGCCTCGAATCGGGACTAGTTAATGAGCAGTTCTTC. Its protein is CASSLESGLVNEQFF.

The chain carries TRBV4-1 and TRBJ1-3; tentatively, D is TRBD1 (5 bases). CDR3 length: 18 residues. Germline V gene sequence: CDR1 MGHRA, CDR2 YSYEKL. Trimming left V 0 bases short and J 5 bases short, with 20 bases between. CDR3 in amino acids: CASSQETRWGSGRNTIYF. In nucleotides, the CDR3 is TGCGCCAGCAGCCAAGAAACACGCTGGGGCAGCGGGAGAAACACCATATATTTT.